This TCR beta chain was documented in a study of CD8 T cells in ankylosing spondylitis. V lost 5 bases and J 6 bases, leaving 23 bases between the germline ends. Per the germline V gene, CDR1 is DFQATT and CDR2 is SNEGSKA (reference sequence). This CDR3 is 15 amino acids long. General observations from the study: Previous work reported some of these motif variants in the synovial fluid and blood of reactive arthritis.

TCRdb re-called the 5' RACE reads through MiXCR, storing one row per CDR3 protein. The sample holds a few hundred thousand distinct CDR3 sequences; about 18% are singletons and the top ten take less than 35%. This clonotype was seen a handful of times. Antigen specificity is unknown. This TCR was recovered from a male donor with ankylosing spondylitis or in good health (not recorded which). The source material was blood, either unsorted or a sorted T cell fraction (not recorded which). This chain uses TRBV20-1 with TRBJ2-7, with D maybe TRBD1 (5 bases). CDR3 residues: CSASRSDIQSAEQYF. The CDR3 coding sequence is TGCAGTGCTTCCAGATCGGACATCCAGAGTGCCGAGCAGTACTTC.